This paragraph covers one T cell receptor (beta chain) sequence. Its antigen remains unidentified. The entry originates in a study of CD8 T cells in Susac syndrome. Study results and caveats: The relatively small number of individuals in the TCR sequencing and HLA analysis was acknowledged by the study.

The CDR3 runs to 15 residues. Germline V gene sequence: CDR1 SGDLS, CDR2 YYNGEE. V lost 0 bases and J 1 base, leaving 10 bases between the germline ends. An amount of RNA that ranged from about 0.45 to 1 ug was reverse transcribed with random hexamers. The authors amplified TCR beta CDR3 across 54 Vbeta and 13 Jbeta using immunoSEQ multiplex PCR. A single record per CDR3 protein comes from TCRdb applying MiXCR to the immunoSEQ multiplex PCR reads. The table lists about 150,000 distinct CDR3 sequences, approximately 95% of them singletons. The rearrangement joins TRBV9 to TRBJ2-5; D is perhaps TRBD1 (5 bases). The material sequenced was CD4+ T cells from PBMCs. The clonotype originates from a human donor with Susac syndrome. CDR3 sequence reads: CASSVEGRTQETQYF. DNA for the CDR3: TGTGCCAGCAGCGTAGAGGGGCGTACCCAAGAGACCCAGTACTTC.